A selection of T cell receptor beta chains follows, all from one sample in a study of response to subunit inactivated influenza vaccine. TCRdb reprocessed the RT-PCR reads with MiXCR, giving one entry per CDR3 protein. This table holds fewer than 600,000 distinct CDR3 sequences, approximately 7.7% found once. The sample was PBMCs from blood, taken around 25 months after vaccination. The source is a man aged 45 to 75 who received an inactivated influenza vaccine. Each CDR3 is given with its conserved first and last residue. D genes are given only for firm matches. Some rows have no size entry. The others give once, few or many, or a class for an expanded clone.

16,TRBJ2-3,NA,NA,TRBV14,CASSLHLSASTDTQYF,TGTGCCAGCAGCCTACACCTGTCAGCTAGCACAGATACGCAGTATTTT
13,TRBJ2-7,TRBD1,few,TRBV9,CASSAQGANEQYF,TGTGCCAGCAGCGCCCAGGGGGCAAACGAGCAGTACTTC
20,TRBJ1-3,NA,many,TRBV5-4,CASSFTPRDWTRGTRNTIYF,TGTGCCAGCAGCTTCACCCCCCGTGACTGGACCCGAGGTACACGGAACACCATATATTTT
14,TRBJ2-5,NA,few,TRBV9,CASSVNVGGETQYF,TGTGCCAGCAGCGTAAACGTAGGGGGGGAGACCCAGTACTTC
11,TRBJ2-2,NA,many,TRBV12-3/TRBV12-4,CASSGAGELFF,TGTGCCAGCAGTGGTGCCGGGGAGCTGTTTTTT
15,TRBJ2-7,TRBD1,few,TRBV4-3,CASSQLPGQGYEQYF,TGCGCCAGCAGCCAACTCCCGGGACAGGGTTACGAGCAGTACTTC
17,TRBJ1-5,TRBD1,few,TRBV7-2,CASSYSGGPYSNQPQHF,TGTGCCAGCAGTTATTCAGGGGGACCTTATAGCAATCAGCCCCAGCATTTT
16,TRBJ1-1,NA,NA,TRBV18,CASSPQGPELNTEAFF,TGTGCCAGCTCACCACAGGGGCCCGAATTGAACACTGAAGCTTTCTTT
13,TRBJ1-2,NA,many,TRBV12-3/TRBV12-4,CASSFSGDYGYTF,TGTGCCAGCAGCTTTTCGGGGGACTATGGCTACACCTTC
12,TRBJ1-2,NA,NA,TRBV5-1,CASSSGEDGYTF,TGCGCCAGCAGCTCTGGGGAGGATGGCTACACCTTC
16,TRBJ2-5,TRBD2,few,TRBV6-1,CASRPPTSGLQETQYF,TGTGCCAGCAGACCCCCGACTAGCGGGCTTCAAGAGACCCAGTACTTC
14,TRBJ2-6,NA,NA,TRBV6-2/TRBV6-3,CASSFTTGANVLTF,TGTGCCAGCAGTTTCACAACTGGGGCCAACGTCCTGACTTTC
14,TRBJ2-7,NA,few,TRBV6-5,CASRFTLGSHEQYF,TGTGCCAGCAGATTTACTCTGGGCTCCCACGAGCAGTACTTC
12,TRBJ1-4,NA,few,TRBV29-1,CSVVLVGEKLFF,TGCAGCGTTGTGTTGGTTGGTGAAAAACTGTTTTTT
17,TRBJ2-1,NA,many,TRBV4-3,CASSQEPRTSSYNEQFF,TGCGCCAGCAGCCAAGAGCCCCGGACCAGCTCCTACAATGAGCAGTTCTTC
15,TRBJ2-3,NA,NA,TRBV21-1,CASSKVGGPAVTQYF,TGTGCCAGCAGCAAAGTGGGCGGCCCCGCGGTTACGCAGTATTTT
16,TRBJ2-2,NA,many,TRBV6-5,CASSYSRTVNTGELFF,TGTGCCAGCAGTTACTCTAGGACAGTTAACACCGGGGAGCTGTTTTTT
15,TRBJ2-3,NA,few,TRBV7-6,CASSQLAPSYDTQYF,TGTGCCAGCAGCCAGCTAGCGCCATCCTACGATACGCAGTATTTT
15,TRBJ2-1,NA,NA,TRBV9,CASSPQGKPYNEQFF,TGTGCCAGCAGCCCCCAAGGAAAACCCTACAATGAGCAGTTCTTC
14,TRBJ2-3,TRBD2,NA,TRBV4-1,CASSQVRGADTQYF,TGCGCCAGCAGCCAAGTTCGGGGGGCAGATACGCAGTATTTT
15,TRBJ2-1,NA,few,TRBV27,CASSFGGSPYNEQFF,TGTGCCAGCAGTTTTGGGGGGTCTCCTTACAATGAGCAGTTCTTC
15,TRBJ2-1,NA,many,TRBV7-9,CASSLASGPGGEQFF,TGTGCCAGCAGCTTAGCTAGCGGCCCTGGAGGTGAGCAGTTCTTC
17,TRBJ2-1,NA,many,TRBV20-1,CSARDPRKIRSYNEQFF,TGCAGTGCTAGAGATCCTCGGAAAATACGGTCCTACAATGAGCAGTTCTTC
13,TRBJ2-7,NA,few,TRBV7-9,CASSVDSGREQYF,TGTGCCAGCAGCGTAGACAGCGGAAGGGAGCAGTACTTC
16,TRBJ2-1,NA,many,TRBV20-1,CSASDPAGLTYNEQFF,TGCAGTGCCTCAGATCCGGCGGGACTCACCTACAATGAGCAGTTCTTC
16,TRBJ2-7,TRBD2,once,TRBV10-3,CAISESRGVTKHEQYF,TGTGCCATCAGTGAGTCGCGGGGGGTTACTAAACACGAGCAGTACTTC
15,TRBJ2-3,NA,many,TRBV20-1,CSARDGRRGTDTQYF,TGCAGTGCTAGAGATGGGAGGAGGGGCACAGATACGCAGTATTTT